A selection of T cell receptor beta chains follows, all from one sample in a study of T-cell reconstitution after alpha-beta-depleted transplantation in children. TCRdb re-called the PCR reads with MiXCR, one entry per CDR3 protein. The sample includes approximately 1,000,000 distinct CDR3 sequences, less than 30% of them seen just once. The source material was PBMCs, mostly from graft donor cells, sampled 360 days after TCRalphabeta/CD19-depleted stem cell transplant. The source is a boy under two years old who had a stem cell transplant for SCID, so the T cells may come from the graft donor. Each CDR3 is given with its conserved first and last residue. The D gene is left open where the match is weak. Not every row has a clone size; where given, it reads once, few, many or a size class.

TRBJ2-3 few TRBV5-1 - TGCGCCAGCAGCTTGTCCCAGGCCCGCACAGATACGCAGTATTTT CASSLSQARTDTQYF
TRBJ2-1 - TRBV20-1 - TGCAGTGCTAGCCCCGAAGGGCCCTACAATGAGCAGTTCTTC CSASPEGPYNEQFF
TRBJ1-1 - TRBV6-1 - TGTGCCAGCAGCGAGAGCTCCGGAGAAAACACTGAAGCTTTCTTT CASSESSGENTEAFF
TRBJ2-7 - TRBV6-2/TRBV6-3 - TGTGCCAGCAGACCTCCCCTTAACTACGAGCAGTACTTC CASRPPLNYEQYF
TRBJ2-7 many TRBV12-3/TRBV12-4 - TGTGCCAGCAGTCCCCCGGCCTACGAGCAGTACTTC CASSPPAYEQYF
TRBJ2-2 - TRBV7-2 TRBD2 TGTGCCAGCAGCTTAGCCAGCCTAGCGGGGGTCACCGGGGAGCTGTTTTTT CASSLASLAGVTGELFF
TRBJ2-2 - TRBV6-1 - TGTGCCAGCGCCCGGGGGGCCGACACCGGGGAGCTGTTTTTT CASARGADTGELFF
TRBJ1-1 - TRBV29-1 - TGCAGCGTTGGTAACAGGGTGAACACTGAAGCTTTCTTT CSVGNRVNTEAFF
TRBJ1-1 few TRBV7-6 - TGTGCCAGCAGCTTAGATTACAGATTTGAAGCTTTCTTT CASSLDYRFEAFF
TRBJ1-1 - TRBV13 TRBD1 TGTGCCAGCAGCTCGGACCGGGACAGGGGGTTTTCCGAAGCTTTCTTT CASSSDRDRGFSEAFF
TRBJ2-3 few TRBV13 - TGTGCCAGCAGCTTAGAATCCCAGTTTGGATTGGGAGATACGCAGTATTTT CASSLESQFGLGDTQYF
TRBJ2-2 few TRBV11-2 - TGTGCCAGCAGCGTTTCAGGGTTAAACACCGGGGAGCTGTTTTTT CASSVSGLNTGELFF
TRBJ1-6 few TRBV4-3 - TGCGCCAGCAGCAGGGTTGAAAATTCACCCCTCCACTTT CASSRVENSPLHF
TRBJ2-5 - TRBV7-7 - TGTGCCAGCGGGAGGGGGGAAATGGAGACCCAGTACTTC CASGRGEMETQYF
TRBJ1-1 - TRBV3-1 - TGTGCCAGCAGCCAAGAATCCCTGAGAGCGGAAGCTTTCTTT CASSQESLRAEAFF
TRBJ2-1 few TRBV27 - TGTGCCAGCAGTCACCCGGGACTCAGCTCCTACAATGAGCAGTTCTTC CASSHPGLSSYNEQFF
TRBJ1-3 - TRBV6-5 - TGTGCCAGCAGTTACGGCTCGGGGCGAGTGGACACCATATATTTT CASSYGSGRVDTIYF
TRBJ1-1 - TRBV7-9 - TGTGCCAGCAGCTCCGGACTAAGCCGAATCACTGAAGCTTTCTTT CASSSGLSRITEAFF
TRBJ2-3 - TRBV5-1 - TGCGCCAGCAGCCCCTTGGGGGTACGACCCCCAGACACAGATACGCAGTATTTT CASSPLGVRPPDTDTQYF
TRBJ2-6 few TRBV15 - TGTGCCACCAGCAGAGACCTAACACTCTCCTCTCCTGGGGCCAACGTCCTGACTTTC CATSRDLTLSSPGANVLTF
TRBJ2-4 - TRBV12-3/TRBV12-4 - TGTGCCAGCAGTCCGAAAGGCCTGCTAGCCAAAAACATTCAGTGCTTC CASSPKGLLAKNIQCF
TRBJ2-3 - TRBV5-1 - TGCGCCAGCAGCTTAACCAACACAGATACGCAGTATTTT CASSLTNTDTQYF
TRBJ2-2 - TRBV4-3 - TGCGCCAGCAGCCAAGACCCAGGGGTGACCGGGGAGCTGTTTTTT CASSQDPGVTGELFF
TRBJ2-3 - TRBV5-1 TRBD1 TGCGCCAGCAGCACAGGGGCGGGAGATACGCAGTATTTT CASSTGAGDTQYF
TRBJ2-3 - TRBV2 - TGTGCCAGCAGTGAAGTACTGGGGGGCACAGATACGCAGTATTTT CASSEVLGGTDTQYF
TRBJ1-1 few TRBV6-5 TRBD1 TGTGCCAGCAGGTACTTATGGACAGGGGGCAAAGCTTTCTTT CASRYLWTGGKAFF